This T cell receptor (beta chain) is from a study of identical twins. Many counts were recorded for this clonotype. In every case, the donor was a healthy Caucasian. A universal primer binding site was introduced by template switching. The final cDNA contained unique molecular identifiers. One entry per CDR3 protein, called by TCRdb with MiXCR from the 5' RACE reads. The data show around 250,000 distinct CDR3 sequences, 6.5% seen once. The CDR3 is made up of 17 amino acids. V lost 1 base, J lost 4 bases, and 8 bases stayed unmatched. This sample was also put to use in a study of T cells expressing NK-cell markers. That work contributes: Just one sequenced donor of eight was HCMV-seronegative, while seven were seropositive. Six of the donors carried dominant NKG2C+ clonotypes that took up roughly 1.0-8% of their CD8+ T cells.

The source material was CD8+ T cells sorted from blood. The TCR was taken from a woman between 18 and 29 years old in good health. The J gene is TRBJ2-2, the V gene TRBV12-3 or TRBV12-4; 8 bases agree with TRBD2. DNA for the CDR3: TGTGCCAGCAGTTTAGGGCGGGGGGATCTGGGCACCGGGGAGCTGTTTTTT. Protein product: CASSLGRGDLGTGELFF.